The next 3 T cell receptor beta chains were all read from a single sample in a study of blood T cell repertoires in COVID-19. Assay: immunoSEQ multiplex PCR; the TCRdb copy retains only in-frame clones and omits some. The sample carries some 300,000 clones, around 89% recorded once. Sequencing was carried out using peripheral blood. The receptor source for this set is a woman aged 50 to 60 with COVID-19, enrolled during active disease.

The chain couples TRBV6-2 or TRBV6-3 to TRBJ2-1, with TRBD2 matching 11 bases. V shed 0 bases, J shed 8 bases, and the junction held 6 bases outside the gene matches. Germline CDR1 MNHEY, CDR2 SVGEGT. The CDR3 contains 16 residues. The CDR3 sequence: CASSYSKTSGKDEQFF. The CDR3 nucleotides read TGTGCCAGCAGTTACTCCAAGACTAGCGGGAAAGATGAGCAGTTCTTC.

The chain couples TRBV4-2 to TRBJ2-5, with D perhaps matching TRBD2 (5 bases). Germline CDR1 reads LGHNA; CDR2 reads YNFKEQ. The CDR3 has 18 amino acids. V lost 4 bases to trimming and J lost 4 bases, with 25 bases between them. The DNA of the CDR3 is TGTGCCAGCAGCCCTCGGTACGGCGGAGCTGAACGGGGAGAGACCCAGTACTTC. Translation: CASSPRYGGAERGETQYF.

Comment on this clone: Other nucleotide sequences in the sample specify the same CDR3. V and J are TRBV12-5 and TRBJ2-5, with D perhaps TRBD1 (6 bases). Germline loops: CDR1 LGHNT, CDR2 FRNRAP. Trimming cost V 6 bases and J 5 bases, with 16 bases left between them. The CDR3 totals 14 residues. CDR3 coding DNA: TGTGCTAGTGGCCCCGGACAGCCCCAGGAGACCCAGTACTTC. Its protein product is CASGPGQPQETQYF.